One sample yielded the 6 T cell receptor beta chains listed below, sequenced in a study of T cell responses to AZD1222 COVID-19 vaccine. The repertoire was sequenced with immunoSEQ multiplex PCR; TCRdb's copy has only in-frame clones and lacks some. The table has tens of thousands of clones, about 90% seen once; the top ten hold roughly 8.3%. This specimen was peripheral blood, taken on day 0 of AZD1222 vaccination. These receptors were taken from an adult in good health.

The chain employs TRBV19 and TRBJ1-4; D remains ambiguous. The CDR3 totals 15 residues. CDR1 and CDR2 from the germline V gene are LNHDA and SQIVND (reference sequence). The ends were cut back, 5 bases at V and 0 bases at J, with 10 bases in the middle. DNA for the CDR3: TGTGCCAGTAGTCGAGAGGGTGCAACTAATGAAAAACTGTTTTTT. Residues: CASSREGATNEKLFF.

V usage is TRBV7-2 and J usage is TRBJ1-4; a possible D gene is TRBD1 (6 bases). The CDR3 has 14 residues. The germline CDR1 and CDR2 sequences are SGHTA and FQGNSA. The ends were cut back, 1 base at V and 7 bases at J, with 10 bases in the middle. The CDR3, as DNA: TGTGCCAGCAGCTTAGAGGCAGGGGTTGAAAAACTGTTTTTT. Its protein is CASSLEAGVEKLFF.

V is TRBV6-1 and J is TRBJ1-1; TRBD1 might be the D (5 bases). V lost 3 bases and J 1 base, leaving 6 bases between the germline ends. Germline CDR1 is MNHNS and CDR2 is SASEGT. The CDR3 consists of 13 residues. For the CDR3, the DNA is TGTGCCAGCAGTGACGGGACGAACACTGAAGCTTTCTTT. Residues: CASSDGTNTEAFF.

Only one count was recorded for this clone. This chain connects TRBV6-5 to TRBJ1-3; TRBD1 agrees at 9 bases. The CDR3 consists of 14 residues. The J segment lost 7 bases and the V segment lost 8 bases, leaving 9 bases of the junction unmatched. Germline CDR1 MNHEY, CDR2 SVGAGI. The CDR3 coding sequence is TGTGCCAGCGGCCAACAGGGGGCGCGGAACACCATATATTTT. It codes for CASGQQGARNTIYF.

The count of this clone is one. The chain joins TRBV27 to TRBJ2-3; 14 bases agree with TRBD2. Germline V gives CDR1 MNHEY, CDR2 SMNVEV (reference sequence). The CDR3 extends over 15 amino acids. J was trimmed by 6 bases and V by 6 bases; bases with no gene match: 5. The CDR3 DNA sequence: TGTGCCAGCAGGGCCCGACTAGCGGGAGGGGATACGCAGTATTTT. It encodes CASRARLAGGDTQYF.

This chain links TRBV28 with TRBJ1-2, with D possibly matching TRBD1 (5 bases). Trimming stripped 4 bases from V and 7 bases from J, with 10 bases between. Germline loops: CDR1 MDHEN, CDR2 SYDVKM. The CDR3 covers 12 residues. The CDR3 here is CASSSGDFGYTF. The CDR3 DNA is TGTGCCAGCAGTTCCGGGGACTTTGGCTACACCTTC.